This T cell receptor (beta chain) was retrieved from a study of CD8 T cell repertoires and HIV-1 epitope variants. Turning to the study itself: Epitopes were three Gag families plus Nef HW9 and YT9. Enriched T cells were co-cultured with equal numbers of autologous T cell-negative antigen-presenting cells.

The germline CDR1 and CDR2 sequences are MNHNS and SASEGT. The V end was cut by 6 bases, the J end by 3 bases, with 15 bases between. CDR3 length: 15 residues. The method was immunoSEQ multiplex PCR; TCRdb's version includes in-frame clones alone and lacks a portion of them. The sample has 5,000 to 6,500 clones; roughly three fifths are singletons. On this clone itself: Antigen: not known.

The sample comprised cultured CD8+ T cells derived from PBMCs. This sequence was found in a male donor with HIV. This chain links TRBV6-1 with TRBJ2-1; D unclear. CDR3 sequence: CASSESPPVYNEQFF. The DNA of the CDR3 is TGTGCCAGCAGCGAATCCCCCCCAGTCTACAATGAGCAGTTCTTC.